This TCR beta chain was sequenced in a study of blood T cell repertoires in COVID-19. About the research overall: Samples of COVID-19 (acute and convalescent) were obtained from the United States, Italy and Spain.

The repertoire was sequenced with immunoSEQ multiplex PCR; TCRdb's copy has only in-frame clones and lacks some. Among fewer than 350,000 clones listed, around 85% were seen once. Material for sequencing was PBMCs or T cells enriched from blood (not recorded which). This sequence originates from a woman in her twenties or thirties who had been exposed to COVID-19.

The CDR3 spells CASSLETGGGGYTF. The CDR3, as DNA: TGTGCCAGCAGCTTAGAAACAGGGGGAGGAGGCTACACCTTC. The V and J genes are TRBV5-4 and TRBJ1-2, with TRBD1 identical over 8 bases. From germline, CDR1 is SGHNT and CDR2 YYREEE (reference sequence). The CDR3 length is 14 residues. The J segment lost 8 bases and the V segment lost 2 bases, leaving 8 bases of the junction unmatched.